These 25 T cell receptor beta chains originate from one sample sequenced in a study of T cell changes during pregnancy in multiple sclerosis. Clones were read by immunoSEQ multiplex PCR, and TCRdb kept only the in-frame ones, dropping some. The repertoire holds about 44,000 clones, with about 96% as singletons. Sequenced here: peripheral blood, sampled in the second trimester of pregnancy. All receptors come from a female donor with multiple sclerosis, enrolled in a pregnancy study.

This chain connects TRBV4-1 to TRBJ2-2; 8 bases agree with TRBD1. Germline lookup yields CDR1 MGHRA and CDR2 YSYEKL. CDR3 length: 15 amino acids. With 1 base clipped from V and 7 bases from J, the junction kept 5 bases outside the gene matches. The CDR3 loop reads CASSQVPQGDGELFF. The CDR3 coding sequence is TGCGCCAGCAGCCAAGTACCACAGGGGGACGGGGAGCTGTTTTTT.

This chain uses TRBV11-3 with TRBJ2-3; 7 bases line up with TRBD2. Germline-derived CDR1 and CDR2 are SGHNT and YENEEA. V lost 5 bases to trimming and J lost 2 bases; unmatched junction nucleotides: 7. The CDR3 extends over 15 amino acids. The CDR3, as DNA: TGTGCCAGCAGCCCGGGGGGAGGCCCCACAGATACGCAGTATTTT. As protein: CASSPGGGPTDTQYF.

The V gene is TRBV11-3, the J gene TRBJ2-2, with D perhaps matching TRBD2 (5 bases). Trimming took 2 bases from V and 6 from J, leaving 10 bases between them. Germline CDR1 and CDR2: SGHNT and YENEEA. There are 14 residues in the CDR3. CDR3 nucleotides: TGTGCCAGCAGCTTAACCGGGATCGCCGGGGAGCTGTTTTTT. Protein product: CASSLTGIAGELFF.

V usage is TRBV11-2 and J usage is TRBJ1-1; possible D gene TRBD1, 5 bases. The germline V and J ends were trimmed by 1 base and 13 bases, with 19 bases remaining between them. This CDR3 has 14 amino acids. Germline lookup yields CDR1 SGHAT and CDR2 FQNNGV. The CDR3 DNA is TGTGCCAGCAGCTTAGCAGGGTGGCAGGATGGCGTTTTCTTT. Protein sequence: CASSLAGWQDGVFF.

The chain is built from TRBV6-5 and TRBJ1-1, with 8 positions matching TRBD1. This CDR3 has 16 residues. CDR1 is MNHEY and CDR2 is SVGAGI in the germline V gene. V dropped 4 bases and J dropped 0; count of bases not matched to a gene: 7. The DNA of the CDR3 is TGTGCCAGCAGTTCCCCTTTGACAGGGGTGAACACTGAAGCTTTCTTT. Amino acids: CASSSPLTGVNTEAFF.

V gene TRBV13 combines with J gene TRBJ2-5; 7 bases are shared with TRBD1. Germline V gene lookup returns CDR1 PRHDT and CDR2 FYEKMQ (reference sequence). Germline trimming cut 5 bases from V and 5 bases from J; bases unmatched to any gene: 14. The CDR3 contains 16 residues. The CDR3 nucleotides read TGTGCCAGCAGCACTGCCCGGGACAGCTCTTGGGAGACCCAGTACTTC. It codes for CASSTARDSSWETQYF.

This sequence joins TRBV28 and TRBJ2-7, with 7 positions matching TRBD1. The CDR3 has 14 amino acids. With 5 bases clipped from V and 2 bases from J, the junction kept 6 bases outside the gene matches. The germline gives CDR1 MDHEN, CDR2 SYDVKM. The CDR3 region has the DNA TGTGCCAGCAGTAGACAGGGAAGGACCTACGAGCAGTACTTC. Translation gives CASSRQGRTYEQYF.

The V call is TRBV9, the J call TRBJ1-2; no reliable D call. The CDR3 length is 14 residues. CDR1 SGDLS and CDR2 YYNGEE come from the germline V gene. Trimming removed 0 bases from V and 8 bases from J, with 14 bases in between. The CDR3 region has the DNA TGTGCCAGCAGCGTAGGCTACTCCGGGAACGGCTACACCTTC. Protein sequence: CASSVGYSGNGYTF. The entire variable domain, with the rest obtained from reference TRBV9 and TRBJ1-2, is as follows: DSGVTQTPKHLITATGQRVTLRCSPRSGDLSVYWYQQSLDQGLQFLIQYYNGEERAKGNILERFSAQQFPDLHSELNLSSLELGDSALYFCASSVGYSGNGYTFGSGTRLTVV.

This rearrangement joins TRBV14 to TRBJ2-3; possible D gene TRBD2, 5 bases. The germline V gene has CDR1 SGHDN and CDR2 FVKESK. There are 18 residues in the CDR3. The germline V and J ends were trimmed by 0 bases and 1 base, with 17 bases remaining between them. The CDR3 reads CASSQDRSSRVGTDTQYF. CDR3 coding DNA: TGTGCCAGCAGCCAAGATAGGTCTAGCCGGGTAGGCACAGATACGCAGTATTTT. Filled out from reference TRBV14 and TRBJ2-3, the complete variable domain reads EAGVTQFPSHSVIEKGQTVTLRCDPISGHDNLYWYRRVMGKEIKFLLHFVKESKQDESGMPNNRFLAERTGGTYSTLKVQPAELEDSGVYFCASSQDRSSRVGTDTQYFGPGTRLTVL.

V is TRBV2 and J is TRBJ1-2, with D tentatively TRBD1 (6 bases). This CDR3 contains 14 residues. Germline assignment: CDR1 SNHLY and CDR2 FYNNEI. V gave up 5 bases and J gave up 0 bases, with 10 bases separating them. The CDR3 sequence is CASSRGSPNYGYTF. CDR3 in DNA: TGTGCCAGCAGTAGGGGGTCCCCTAACTATGGCTACACCTTC.

V usage is TRBV18 and J usage is TRBJ2-7, with D perhaps TRBD1 (6 bases). The CDR3 covers 16 residues. Germline CDR1 reads KGHSH; CDR2 reads LQKENI. V was trimmed by 2 bases and J by 5 bases, leaving 19 bases between them. The CDR3 loop is CASSPTSGQTLHEQYF. The CDR3 DNA follows: TGTGCCAGCTCACCAACGTCAGGACAGACCCTCCACGAGCAGTACTTC.

The rearrangement joins TRBV7-6 to TRBJ2-5, with D perhaps TRBD1 (6 bases). Trimming shortened V by 1 base and J by 5 bases, and 14 bases separated the two germline ends. The CDR3 is made up of 15 amino acids. In germline, CDR1 is SGHVS, CDR2 FNYEAQ. CDR3 sequence reads: CASSLGPQGGETQYF. CDR3 sequence (DNA): TGTGCCAGCAGCTTAGGGCCACAGGGTGGGGAGACCCAGTACTTC. The full variable domain, completed using reference TRBV7-6 and TRBJ2-5, is GAGVSQSPRYKVTKRGQDVALRCDPISGHVSLYWYRQALGQGPEFLTYFNYEAQQDKSGLPNDRFSAERPEGSISTLTIQRTEQRDSAMYRCASSLGPQGGETQYFGPGTRLLVL.

The chain combines TRBV7-2 with TRBJ2-7; a weak D match, TRBD1 (5 bases). CDR3 size: 14 residues. V lost 5 bases to trimming and J lost 2 bases, with 13 bases between them. The germline V gene has CDR1 SGHTA and CDR2 FQGNSA. CDR3 coding DNA: TGTGCCAGCAGCCCACATAAGGGGACCTACGAGCAGTACTTC. It is translated as CASSPHKGTYEQYF.

The V call is TRBV6-5, the J call TRBJ2-1; the match to TRBD2 covers 13 bases. Germline values: CDR1 MNHEY, CDR2 SVGAGI. V shed 5 bases and J 4 bases; nucleotides not matched to a gene: 2. This CDR3 has 15 residues. The CDR3 DNA reads TGTGCCAGCAGTCCGGGACTAGCGGGGTACAATGAGCAGTTCTTC. It translates to CASSPGLAGYNEQFF.

The V gene is TRBV7-6, the J gene TRBJ2-3, with D perhaps TRBD1 (7 bases). This CDR3 contains 16 residues. Germline CDR1 is SGHVS and CDR2 is FNYEAQ. Trimming removed 1 base from V and 3 bases from J, with 14 bases in between. The CDR3 nucleotides read TGTGCCAGCAGCTTAGGCTCAGGGGGGATAACAGATACGCAGTATTTT. Translation: CASSLGSGGITDTQYF.

The chain employs TRBV12-5 and TRBJ2-2; 14 nucleotides align to TRBD2. The V gene's germline CDR1 is LGHNT and CDR2 FRNRAP. V shed 5 bases, J shed 5 bases, and the junction held 7 bases outside the gene matches. The length of the CDR3 is 17 residues. CDR3 bases: TGTGCTAGTGGTACCAAAGGGACTAGCGGGGGAACCGGGGAGCTGTTTTTT. It yields the protein CASGTKGTSGGTGELFF.

By share, this clone ranks as medium-sized. J is TRBJ1-1 and V is TRBV27; D gene ambiguous. The CDR3 contains 14 residues. CDR1 and CDR2 (germline): MNHEY, SMNVEV (reference sequence). V was pared by 2 bases and J by 1 base, with 8 bases between. In DNA, the CDR3 is TGTGCCAGCAGTTTAACCGCAGGGAACACTGAAGCTTTCTTT. Its protein product is CASSLTAGNTEAFF.

The rearrangement links TRBV5-1 to TRBJ2-4, with D hard to call. This CDR3 contains 17 residues. Trimming removed 2 bases at V and 3 bases at J, with 18 bases between. Germline lookup yields CDR1 SGHRS and CDR2 YFSETQ. Written as DNA, the CDR3 is TGCGCCAGCAGCTTTCCCCCGGGTAACGAAGACAAAAACATTCAGTACTTC. This translates into CASSFPPGNEDKNIQYF.

A note on this clone: Its ends do not fully match the called genes, so a read error is possible. The V and J genes are TRBV27 and TRBJ1-1; no clear D gene. Per the germline V gene, CDR1 is MNHEY and CDR2 is SMNVEV (reference sequence). The CDR3 spans 14 residues. The CDR3 DNA sequence: TGTACCAGCAGTTTGGCCGGGATGAACACTGAAGCTTTCTTT. This codes for CTSSLAGMNTEAFF.

The V and J genes are TRBV4-2 and TRBJ2-1; 12 positions agree with TRBD2. After removal of 0 bases from V and 8 bases from J, the junction contained 2 bases not matched to a gene. This CDR3 is built from 15 residues. Germline CDR1 is LGHNA and CDR2 is YNFKEQ. The CDR3 DNA follows: TGTGCCAGCAGCCAAGACCTAGCGGGGGGGTATGAGCAGTTCTTC. This encodes CASSQDLAGGYEQFF.

This clone was detected once. V is TRBV5-1 and J is TRBJ2-2; TRBD1 might be the D (5 bases). Germline CDR1 reads SGHRS; CDR2 reads YFSETQ. This CDR3 has 14 residues. Trimming removed 0 bases at V and 7 bases at J, with 10 bases between. Here the CDR3 DNA reads TGCGCCAGCAGCTTGGAGGGGTTCGGCGGGGAGCTGTTTTTT. It is translated as CASSLEGFGGELFF.

The J gene is TRBJ1-1, the V gene TRBV18; the D gene is possibly TRBD1 (5 bases). Trimming pared 3 bases from V and 1 base from J, leaving 15 bases between. Per germline, CDR1 KGHSH and CDR2 LQKENI. The length of the CDR3 is 16 residues. CDR3 sequence (DNA): TGTGCCAGCTCACCTACCCGGACAAATTCGAACACTGAAGCTTTCTTT. It is translated as CASSPTRTNSNTEAFF.

The chain carries TRBV27 and TRBJ2-1, with D possibly matching TRBD2 (5 bases). Per the germline V gene, CDR1 is MNHEY and CDR2 is SMNVEV (reference sequence). The CDR3 is 13 residues long. Deletions cut 0 bases from V and 6 bases from J, with 6 bases between. The CDR3 DNA reads as TGTGCCAGCAGTTTATCTGAGGGCAATGAGCAGTTCTTC. It translates to CASSLSEGNEQFF.

The J gene is TRBJ2-6, the V gene TRBV28, with 7 bases that match TRBD1. The V gene end was trimmed by 3 bases and the J gene end by 4 bases; junction bases not matched to a gene: 6. The CDR3 consists of 16 residues. Germline V gene data show CDR1 as MDHEN and CDR2 as SYDVKM. The CDR3 region has the DNA TGTGCCAGCAGTTTGGACAGGCCCTCCGGGGCCAACGTCCTGACTTTC. Protein: CASSLDRPSGANVLTF.

The rearrangement joins TRBV2 to TRBJ1-4, with TRBD1 matching over 9 bases. This CDR3 has 16 residues. Germline CDR1 and CDR2: SNHLY and FYNNEI. V was clipped by 4 bases and J by 8 bases; unmatched bases: 11. CDR3 coding DNA: TGTGCCAGCAGTGCGGAAGTAACAGGGGGCCGCGAAAAACTGTTTTTT. Its translation is CASSAEVTGGREKLFF.